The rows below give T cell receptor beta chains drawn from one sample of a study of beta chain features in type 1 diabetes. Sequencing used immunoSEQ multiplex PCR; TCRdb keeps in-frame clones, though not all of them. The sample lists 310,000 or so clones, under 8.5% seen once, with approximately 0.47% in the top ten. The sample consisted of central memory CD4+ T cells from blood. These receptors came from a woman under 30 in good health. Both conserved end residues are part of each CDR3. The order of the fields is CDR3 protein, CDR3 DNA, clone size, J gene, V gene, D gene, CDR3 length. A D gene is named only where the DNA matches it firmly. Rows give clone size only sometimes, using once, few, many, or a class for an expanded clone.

CDR3: CASSPRLAGIYNEQFF; DNA: TGTGCCAGCAGTCCGCGACTAGCGGGTATCTACAATGAGCAGTTCTTC; size: NA; J: TRBJ2-1; V: TRBV7-2; D: TRBD2; length: 16
CDR3: CASSLEGEQYF; DNA: TGCGCCAGCAGCTTGGAGGGCGAGCAGTACTTC; size: once; J: TRBJ2-7; V: TRBV5-1; D: NA; length: 11
CDR3: CASSFSRTDTQYF; DNA: TGTGCCAGCAGTTTCTCAAGGACAGATACGCAGTATTTT; size: NA; J: TRBJ2-3; V: TRBV7-2; D: NA; length: 13
CDR3: CASSNRQGGSYEQYF; DNA: TGTGCCAGCAGTAACCGACAGGGGGGTTCCTACGAGCAGTACTTC; size: NA; J: TRBJ2-7; V: TRBV6-1; D: TRBD1; length: 15
CDR3: CASSSPPGQGHTGELFF; DNA: TGTGCCAGCAGTTCGCCACCAGGACAGGGGCACACCGGGGAGCTGTTTTTT; size: NA; J: TRBJ2-2; V: TRBV28; D: TRBD1; length: 17
CDR3: CASSYHTGELFF; DNA: TGTGCCAGCAGCTATCACACCGGGGAGCTGTTTTTT; size: NA; J: TRBJ2-2; V: TRBV2; D: NA; length: 12
CDR3: CASSFGGGSRQFF; DNA: TGTGCCAGCAGCTTTGGGGGCGGGAGCCGGCAGTTCTTC; size: NA; J: TRBJ2-1; V: TRBV7-9; D: NA; length: 13
CDR3: CASSQGLAVLNEQFF; DNA: TGTGCCAGCAGCCAGGGACTAGCGGTCCTCAATGAGCAGTTCTTC; size: few; J: TRBJ2-1; V: TRBV7-9; D: TRBD2; length: 15
CDR3: CASSQGSGVSTEAFF; DNA: TGTGCCAGCAGCCAAGGGTCAGGGGTTAGCACTGAAGCTTTCTTT; size: NA; J: TRBJ1-1; V: TRBV4-2; D: NA; length: 15
CDR3: CASSQAGGSAWKAFF; DNA: TGCGCCAGCAGCCAGGCAGGGGGATCCGCCTGGAAAGCTTTCTTT; size: NA; J: TRBJ1-1; V: TRBV4-3; D: TRBD1; length: 15
CDR3: CASILYPRGLTYEQYF; DNA: TGTGCCAGCATCCTTTATCCGCGGGGCTTAACCTACGAGCAGTACTTC; size: few; J: TRBJ2-7; V: TRBV27; D: NA; length: 16
CDR3: CASSMGDVGGELFF; DNA: TGTGCCAGCAGCATGGGTGATGTCGGAGGGGAGCTGTTTTTT; size: NA; J: TRBJ2-2; V: TRBV5-4; D: NA; length: 14
CDR3: CASTRQGTEGANVLTF; DNA: TGTGCCAGCACCCGACAGGGGACAGAAGGGGCCAACGTCCTGACTTTC; size: few; J: TRBJ2-6; V: TRBV5-6; D: TRBD1; length: 16